A selection of T cell receptor beta chains follows, all from one sample in a study of CD8 T cells in Susac syndrome. One entry per CDR3 protein, called by TCRdb with MiXCR from the immunoSEQ multiplex PCR reads. This table holds 150,000 to 200,000 distinct CDR3 sequences, over 85% found once. The specimen was CD4+ T cells from PBMCs. The receptors originated from a human donor in good health. The CDR3 runs from the conserved cysteine through the conserved F or W. The D gene is left open where the match is weak. Clone size is given for some rows only: seen once, a few or many times, or a class if the clone is expanded.

>.|TRBJ2-1|.|TRBV11-1
CASSPGRHNEQFF
TGTGCCAGCAGTCCTGGACGCCACAATGAGCAGTTCTTC
>.|TRBJ2-7|.|TRBV18
CASSPSNYPYEQYF
TGTGCCAGCTCACCGTCGAACTACCCCTACGAGCAGTACTTC
>few|TRBJ1-5|TRBD1|TRBV15
CATSSTPGQGSNQPQHF
TGTGCCACCAGCAGCACACCGGGACAGGGAAGCAATCAGCCCCAGCATTTT
>once|TRBJ2-4|.|TRBV2
CASSKELDENIQYF
TGTGCCAGCAGTAAGGAGTTGGACGAAAACATTCAGTACTTC
>.|TRBJ2-7|TRBD2|TRBV29-1
CSVRRTSGGEQYF
TGCAGCGTCCGACGGACTAGCGGGGGCGAGCAGTACTTC
>.|TRBJ2-4|.|TRBV29-1
CSVEDGGRGGKNIQYF
TGCAGCGTTGAAGATGGGGGCAGGGGCGGCAAAAACATTCAGTACTTC
>.|TRBJ2-7|.|TRBV29-1
CSVGSRRYYEQYF
TGCAGCGTTGGTAGCCGGAGATACTACGAGCAGTACTTC
>once|TRBJ1-2|TRBD1|TRBV9
CASSVASGQGVGYTF
TGTGCCAGCAGCGTAGCTTCGGGACAGGGAGTTGGCTACACCTTC
>.|TRBJ2-4|.|TRBV5-1
CASSGEAGNIQYF
TGCGCCAGCAGCGGGGAGGCGGGGAACATTCAGTACTTC
>.|TRBJ1-3|.|TRBV3-1
CASSQVGGSPGNTIYF
TGTGCCAGCAGCCAAGTAGGTGGTTCGCCGGGAAACACCATATATTTT
>.|TRBJ1-1|TRBD1|TRBV9
CASSATFQGDAFF
TGTGCCAGCAGCGCGACATTTCAGGGGGATGCTTTCTTT
>.|TRBJ2-2|.|TRBV20-1
CSASWQQNTGELFF
TGCAGTGCTAGCTGGCAGCAGAACACCGGGGAGCTGTTTTTT
>.|TRBJ2-6|.|TRBV25-1
CASSEPIELDKSRANVLTF
TGTGCCAGCAGTGAACCCATAGAACTGGACAAAAGTCGGGCCAACGTCCTGACTTTC
>.|TRBJ2-7|.|TRBV29-1
CSIRPGQGGYEQYF
TGCAGCATCCGCCCGGGACAAGGGGGCTACGAGCAGTACTTC